Below are 19 T cell receptor beta chains sequenced from a single sample in a study of blood T cell repertoires in COVID-19. Method: immunoSEQ multiplex PCR; TCRdb's copy keeps in-frame clones and lacks some. The table has some 130,000 clones, 60% to 85% seen once. Sequenced input: peripheral blood. Receptors were obtained from a man aged 80 or over with acute or convalescent COVID-19.

The V and J genes are TRBV5-5 and TRBJ2-5; 7 nucleotides match TRBD1. The CDR3 covers 13 residues. With 5 bases clipped from V and 5 bases from J, the junction kept 6 bases outside the gene matches. The germline V gene has CDR1 SGHKS and CDR2 YYEKEE (reference sequence). CDR3 region: CASRTGFWETQYF. The CDR3 DNA follows: TGTGCCAGCAGGACAGGGTTTTGGGAGACCCAGTACTTC.

The genes are TRBV12-3 or TRBV12-4 and TRBJ2-6; D ambiguous. The CDR3 has 13 residues. The V and J ends lost 7 bases and 2 bases respectively, with 6 bases between them. In nucleotides, the CDR3 is TGTGCCAGCACACCAGCTGGGGCCAACGTCCTGACTTTC. This codes for CASTPAGANVLTF.

V and J are TRBV6-5 and TRBJ1-1; the D is unclear. The CDR3 is made up of 13 amino acids. Germline loops: CDR1 MNHEY, CDR2 SVGAGI. V lost 6 bases to trimming and J lost 1 base, with 9 bases between them. The CDR3 DNA is TGTGCCAGCAGGAGACACCAGAACACTGAAGCTTTCTTT. This encodes CASRRHQNTEAFF.

This clone came up a few times. The rearrangement uses TRBV10-3 and TRBJ1-2; 8 bases are a match to TRBD1. The germline CDR1 and CDR2 sequences are ENHRY and SYGVKD. The CDR3 spans 14 residues. Trimming removed 7 bases from V and 4 bases from J; junction bases left unmatched: 8. For the CDR3, the DNA is TGTGCCATCAAAGGGACAGGCCATTCCTATGGCTACACCTTC. Its protein is CAIKGTGHSYGYTF.

This rearrangement joins TRBV6-5 to TRBJ1-2, with no clear D. The V gene lost 5 bases and the J gene lost 7 bases, with 11 bases spanning the gap. CDR3 length: 12 amino acids. Germline V gives CDR1 MNHEY, CDR2 SVGAGI. The DNA of the CDR3 is TGTGCCAGCAGTCGGCCCTCGGGTGGCTACACCTTC. Amino acids: CASSRPSGGYTF.

The J gene is TRBJ2-7, the V gene TRBV7-9, with 9 bases that match TRBD1. The CDR3 is 15 amino acids. Germline lookup yields CDR1 SEHNR and CDR2 FQNEAQ (reference sequence). Trimming removed 5 bases from V and 6 bases from J; junction bases left unmatched: 11. CDR3 nucleotides: TGTGCCAGCAGCCTGTCCGGGACAGGGTTATCCGAGCAGTACTTC. It specifies CASSLSGTGLSEQYF.

V usage is TRBV27 and J usage is TRBJ1-5, with 12 positions matching TRBD1. The germline V gene has CDR1 MNHEY and CDR2 SMNVEV (reference sequence). The CDR3 contains 15 residues. The junction had 6 bases not matched to a gene; V was cut back by 5 bases and J by 7 bases. CDR3: CASSVPGQGAQPQHF. Written as DNA, the CDR3 is TGTGCCAGCAGTGTCCCGGGACAGGGGGCCCAGCCCCAGCATTTT.

CDR3 protein: CAWSSGPRRGKGYTF. The CDR3 nucleotides read TGTGCCTGGAGTTCAGGACCGCGGCGAGGGAAGGGCTACACCTTC. V gene TRBV30 combines with J gene TRBJ1-2, with unresolved D. Germline CDR1 reads GTSNPN; CDR2 reads SVGIG (reference sequence). V was cut by 2 bases and J by 8 bases, with 21 bases left in between. CDR3 length: 15 residues.

Written as DNA, the CDR3 is TGCACCCCTCCCTACCCGTCGGCGGGAGATAGAGGCTCACCCCTCCACTTT. It encodes CTPPYPSAGDRGSPLHF. V and J are TRBV1 and TRBJ1-6. TRBV1 is flagged as a pseudogene. The CDR3 loop spans 17 amino acids.

The count of this clone is one. The chain has TRBV7-2 and TRBJ2-3, with D possibly being TRBD1 (5 bases). V was cut by 3 bases and J by 2 bases, with 12 bases left in between. There are 15 residues in the CDR3. Germline CDR1 is SGHTA and CDR2 is FQGNSA. CDR3 amino acids: CASSLRSRATDTQYF. In DNA form, the CDR3 reads TGTGCCAGCAGCTTGAGGAGCAGGGCCACAGATACGCAGTATTTT.

This clone showed up just a few times. V usage is TRBV5-6 and J usage is TRBJ1-6; tentatively, D is TRBD1 (5 bases). Germline assignment: CDR1 SGHDT and CDR2 YYEEEE. The ends were cut back, 5 bases at V and 5 bases at J, with 14 bases in the middle. The CDR3 consists of 15 residues. CDR3 coding DNA: TGTGCCAGCAGACCCGTTCGACAGAATAATTCACCCCTCCACTTT. Translating gives CASRPVRQNNSPLHF. The full variable domain, completed using reference TRBV5-6 and TRBJ1-6, is DAGVTQSPTHLIKTRGQQVTLRCSPKSGHDTVSWYQQALGQGPQFIFQYYEEEERQRGNFPDRFSGHQFPNYSSELNVNALLLGDSALYLCASRPVRQNNSPLHFGNGTRLTVT.

The V call is TRBV7-9, the J call TRBJ2-1; D remains unclear. The ends were cut back, 3 bases at V and 7 bases at J, with 13 bases in the middle. Per germline, CDR1 SEHNR and CDR2 FQNEAQ (reference sequence). The CDR3 has 14 amino acids. CDR3 amino acids: CASSFPPNSNEQFF. As DNA, the CDR3 is TGTGCCAGCAGCTTTCCCCCCAATAGTAATGAGCAGTTCTTC.

This clone was detected only once. The rearrangement joins TRBV3-1 (or the pseudogene TRBV3-2) to TRBJ2-7; maybe TRBD1 (5 bases). Trimming cost V 5 bases and J 3 bases, with 14 bases left between them. The CDR3 sequence is 14 residues long. From germline, CDR1 is LGHDT and CDR2 YNNKEL (reference sequence). The CDR3 bases are TGTGCCAGCAGCTCGCAGGGTAAAGGCTACGAGCAGTACTTC. Its translation is CASSSQGKGYEQYF.

CDR3 loop: CASSLAQGAEAFF. Here the CDR3 DNA reads TGCGCCAGCAGCTTGGCGCAGGGGGCTGAAGCTTTCTTT. The V gene is TRBV5-1, the J gene TRBJ1-1; 7 bases are shared with TRBD1. The V segment lost 0 bases and the J segment 6 bases; nucleotides outside the gene matches: 2. The CDR3 runs to 13 residues. CDR1 SGHRS and CDR2 YFSETQ come from the germline V gene.

V usage is TRBV7-3 and J usage is TRBJ2-7; TRBD2 matches 13 bases. The V and J ends lost 5 bases and 7 bases, in that order; junction bases with no gene match: 8. This CDR3 is 15 amino acids long. CDR1 is SGHTA, CDR2 FQGTGA, per germline. The CDR3 DNA follows: TGTGCCAGCAGCCCCCGGACTAGCGGGGGCGGGGAGCAGTACTTC. Translating it yields CASSPRTSGGGEQYF. The full variable domain, in which reference TRBV7-3 and TRBJ2-7 provide the parts outside the CDR3, is GAGVSQTPSNKVTEKGKYVELRCDPISGHTALYWYRQSLGQGPEFLIYFQGTGAADDSGLPNDRFFAVRPEGSVSTLKIQRTERGDSAVYLCASSPRTSGGGEQYFGPGTRLTVT.

This chain connects TRBV5-5 to TRBJ2-7; D perhaps matches TRBD1 (6 bases). Germline assignment: CDR1 SGHKS and CDR2 YYEKEE (reference sequence). Between the trimmed V and J ends, which lost 4 bases and 2 bases, there was a span of 10 bases. The CDR3 extends over 13 amino acids. CDR3 loop: CASSHRETYEQYF. The CDR3 DNA follows: TGTGCCAGCAGCCACAGGGAAACCTACGAGCAGTACTTC.

The genes are TRBV5-1 and TRBJ1-1; TRBD1 is a possible D gene (5 bases). V gave up 0 bases and J gave up 0 bases, with 12 bases separating them. Germline V gives CDR1 SGHRS, CDR2 YFSETQ. The CDR3 length is 16 residues. CDR3 coding DNA: TGCGCCAGCAGCTTGGGGTTCAGGGTTATGAACACTGAAGCTTTCTTT. It is translated as CASSLGFRVMNTEAFF.

V usage is TRBV24-1 and J usage is TRBJ2-3; 11 nucleotides align to TRBD2. Germline CDR1 is KGHDR and CDR2 is SFDVKD. The CDR3 totals 16 residues. V was clipped by 4 bases and J by 2 bases; unmatched bases: 4. In nucleotides, the CDR3 is TGTGCCACCAGTGAAGCTAGCGGGAGGTACACAGATACGCAGTATTTT. This codes for CATSEASGRYTDTQYF.

This chain links TRBV11-2 with TRBJ2-5, with a tentative D call TRBD2 (6 bases). V was shortened by 1 base and J by 8 bases, with 14 bases between the two germline ends. This CDR3 has 14 amino acids. In germline, CDR1 is SGHAT, CDR2 FQNNGV. The CDR3, as DNA: TGTGCCAGCAGCTTAGCCGGGGTGGCGGGAACCCAGTACTTC. It is translated as CASSLAGVAGTQYF.